What follows are 28 T cell receptor beta chains derived from one specimen sequenced in a study of blood T cells in healthy people across ages. It was with a sample-barcoded 5' primer and a J-beta primer mix that a second PCR of roughly 7 to 12 cycles was run. In TCRdb, the 5' RACE reads were re-called with MiXCR into one record per CDR3 protein. The table has roughly 1 million distinct CDR3 sequences, approximately 26% seen once. The data also belong to a second study, concerning T cells of mothers and their children.

The sample taken for sequencing was blood. These receptors all stem from a girl aged 2 to 9 in good health.

This clonotype has a handful of counts. A much larger clone lies one base from this, so it may be a read error. This chain joins TRBV9 and TRBJ2-5, with 10 bases that match TRBD1. The CDR3 totals 13 residues. The germline V gene has CDR1 SGDLS and CDR2 YYNGEE. CDR3 coding DNA: TGTGCCGGCAGCGACGGGACAGGGGAAGAGCAGTACTTC. Its translation is CAGSDGTGEEQYF.

The rearrangement links TRBV6-1 to TRBJ2-5; the match to TRBD1 covers 10 bases. V shed 5 bases and J 2 bases; nucleotides not matched to a gene: 11. The V gene's germline CDR1 is MNHNS and CDR2 SASEGT. CDR3 size: 17 residues. This chain's CDR3 is CASSPGASDRGQETQYF. CDR3 bases: TGTGCCAGCAGTCCGGGCGCTTCGGACAGGGGGCAAGAGACCCAGTACTTC.

This clonotype showed up just a few times. This chain connects TRBV29-1 to TRBJ2-2, with a weak D call TRBD1 (5 bases). The CDR3 has 11 residues. In germline, CDR1 is SQVTM, CDR2 ANQGSEA. V was trimmed by 6 bases and J by 7 bases, leaving 9 bases between them. The CDR3 DNA reads TGCAGCGTGGACACTGGCGGGGAGCTGTTTTTT. This translates into CSVDTGGELFF.

The chain carries TRBV13 and TRBJ2-5; TRBD2 matches at 10 bases. The J call is in doubt because the DNA end fits TRBJ2-1 better. Germline CDR1 and CDR2: PRHDT and FYEKMQ (reference sequence). CDR3 size: 16 residues. The CDR3 nucleotides are TGTGCCAGCAGCTTAGAAGCTAGCGGGAGTTATAGAGAGCAGTTCTTC. This gives the protein CASSLEASGSYREQFF.

There are many counts of this clonotype. The chain has TRBV20-1 and TRBJ2-5; TRBD2 matches 8 bases. The CDR3 is 14 amino acids. The V gene end was trimmed by 1 base and the J gene end by 5 bases; junction bases not matched to a gene: 6. From germline, CDR1 is DFQATT and CDR2 SNEGSKA (reference sequence). The CDR3 DNA sequence: TGCAGTGCTAGAGTCGCGGGAGGAGGGGAGACCCAGTACTTC. Translating gives CSARVAGGGETQYF.

This clonotype came up a few times. As DNA, the CDR3 is TGTGCCAGCAGTTACGGCGGATTGGAAGAGACCCAGTACTTC. It is translated as CASSYGGLEETQYF. The rearrangement uses TRBV6-5 and TRBJ2-5, with D unresolved. Germline loops: CDR1 MNHEY, CDR2 SVGAGI. The CDR3 has 14 residues. V was clipped by 2 bases and J by 3 bases, with 10 bases between them.

The table lists this clonotype with a few counts. The rearrangement links TRBV7-2 to TRBJ2-5, with 7 nucleotides matching TRBD1. The J call may be in error: the DNA end matches TRBJ2-7 better. This CDR3 has 12 residues. Germline CDR1 is SGHTA and CDR2 is FQGNSA. CDR3 amino acids: CASSRDSDEQYF. The CDR3 DNA reads TGTGCCAGCAGCCGGGACAGCGACGAGCAGTACTTC.

This clonotype has more than one count but fewer than ten. V is TRBV5-1 and J is TRBJ2-5; 7 bases are a match to TRBD1. TRBJ2-7 matches the DNA end more closely, so the J call is doubtful. Germline CDR1 reads SGHRS; CDR2 reads YFSETQ. There are 15 residues in the CDR3. In DNA, the CDR3 is TGCGCCAGCAGTTTTGATCCGGGACAGTCCTACGAGCAGTACTTC. This codes for CASSFDPGQSYEQYF.

This clonotype was detected a few times. The chain recombines TRBV29-1 with TRBJ1-1; D unclear. V lost 4 bases and J lost 5, with 2 bases in between. CDR1 SQVTM and CDR2 ANQGSEA come from the germline V gene. The CDR3 contains 9 residues. CDR3 residues: CSVVTEAFF. CDR3 nucleotide sequence: TGCAGCGTTGTTACTGAAGCTTTCTTT.

The chain couples TRBV7-2 to TRBJ1-2, with a weak D call TRBD1 (5 bases). The germline gives CDR1 SGHTA, CDR2 FQGNSA. Trimming pared 5 bases from V and 6 bases from J, leaving 10 bases between. CDR3 size: 12 residues. The CDR3 DNA reads as TGTGCCAGCAGCCCGGGACTCAATGGCTACACCTTC. It specifies CASSPGLNGYTF. Full variable domain (rest looked up from reference TRBV7-2 and TRBJ1-2): GAGVSQSPSNKVTEKGKDVELRCDPISGHTALYWYRQSLGQGLEFLIYFQGNSAPDKSGLPSDRFSAERTGGSVSTLTIQRTQQEDSAVYLCASSPGLNGYTFGSGTRLTVV.

The CDR3, as DNA: TGTGCCAGCAGCGAAATAGCGGGAGGCCTCCAAGAGACCCAGTACTTC. This encodes CASSEIAGGLQETQYF. This rearrangement joins TRBV9 to TRBJ2-7, with TRBD2 matching over 10 bases. The last part of the DNA fits TRBJ2-5 better; the J call may be wrong. Germline V gene lookup returns CDR1 SGDLS and CDR2 YYNGEE. This CDR3 has 16 amino acids.

This clonotype was counted between two and nine times. The CDR3 region has the DNA TGTGCCATTGAGAAAGGCAATGAGCAGTTCTTC. This gives the protein CAIEKGNEQFF. The chain employs TRBV25-1 and TRBJ2-5; D ambiguous. With the DNA end fitting TRBJ2-1 better, the J assignment may be wrong. The length of the CDR3 is 11 residues. The V gene's germline CDR1 is MGHDK and CDR2 SYGVNS.

The chain links TRBV7-2 to TRBJ2-5; D is unresolved. CDR1 is SGHTA, CDR2 FQGNSA, per germline. The V end lost 5 bases, the J end lost 11 bases, and 21 bases lay between the germline ends. The CDR3 is made up of 14 amino acids. In DNA, the CDR3 is TGTGCCAGCAGCCCGTCAGACTCGTCCTACGGGCAGTACTTC. This translates into CASSPSDSSYGQYF.

This clonotype was detected only a few times. The V and J genes are TRBV5-1 and TRBJ1-1; the D gene is possibly TRBD1 (5 bases). The CDR3 is 12 residues long. V was pared by 7 bases and J by 4 bases, with 11 bases between. The germline gives CDR1 SGHRS, CDR2 YFSETQ. CDR3 loop: CASREGSTEAFF. As DNA, the CDR3 is TGCGCCAGCCGCGAGGGGAGCACTGAAGCTTTCTTT.

The chain uses TRBV12-3 or TRBV12-4 and TRBJ1-2; weak D call: TRBD1 (5 bases). The ends were cut back, 6 bases at V and 4 bases at J, with 12 bases in the middle. The CDR3 runs to 13 residues. This CDR3 reads CASSIQATYGYTF. DNA for the CDR3: TGTGCCAGCAGCATACAGGCAACCTATGGCTACACCTTC.

Only a few counts were recorded for this clonotype. The rearrangement joins TRBV20-1 to TRBJ2-1; TRBD2 aligns across 10 bases. V lost 6 bases, J lost 5 bases, and 7 bases stayed unmatched. Germline-derived CDR1 and CDR2 are DFQATT and SNEGSKA (reference sequence). The CDR3 consists of 14 residues. The CDR3 loop is CSAHGTSVHNEQFF. The CDR3 DNA is TGCAGTGCCCACGGGACTAGCGTCCACAATGAGCAGTTCTTC.

The chain uses TRBV3-1 and TRBJ1-2; TRBD1 agrees at 7 bases. The V and J ends lost 1 base and 6 bases, in that order; junction bases with no gene match: 11. The CDR3 loop spans 16 amino acids. The germline gives CDR1 LGHDT, CDR2 YNNKEL (reference sequence). CDR3: CASSQGGRGRNNGYTF. The DNA for the CDR3 is TGTGCCAGCAGCCAAGGGGGAAGGGGGCGGAATAATGGCTACACCTTC.

V gene TRBV5-1 combines with J gene TRBJ2-2, with TRBD1 matching 8 bases. The V segment lost 7 bases and the J segment 2 bases; nucleotides outside the gene matches: 4. Looked up from germline, CDR1 is SGHRS and CDR2 is YFSETQ. The CDR3 sequence is 14 residues long. CDR3 sequence reads: CASLGTGNTGELFF. The CDR3 DNA sequence: TGCGCCAGCTTAGGGACAGGCAACACCGGGGAGCTGTTTTTT.

The gene calls are TRBV7-9 and TRBJ2-1; D not certain. The CDR3 has 16 amino acids. The germline V and J ends were trimmed by 6 bases and 8 bases, with 23 bases remaining between them. Germline V gene sequence: CDR1 SEHNR, CDR2 FQNEAQ (reference sequence). The CDR3 here is CASRSTSGHSMDEQFF. The CDR3 region has the DNA TGTGCCAGCAGATCCACCTCCGGGCACTCGATGGATGAGCAGTTCTTC.

This clonotype occurred a few times. The J gene is TRBJ2-5, the V gene TRBV4-1; 8 positions agree with TRBD2. The better agreement between TRBJ2-1 and the DNA end casts doubt on the J call. The CDR3 is 17 amino acids. CDR1 and CDR2 from the germline V gene are MGHRA and YSYEKL. Here the CDR3 DNA reads TGCGCCAGCAGCCAGGAACTTCTAGCGGGCGGCGCTGATGAGCAGTTCTTC. This codes for CASSQELLAGGADEQFF.

The chain couples TRBV6-6 to TRBJ2-3; D is perhaps TRBD2 (6 bases). Trimming left V 4 bases short and J 5 bases short, with 13 bases between. Germline loops: CDR1 MNHNY, CDR2 SVGAGI (reference sequence). This CDR3 has 14 residues. Here the CDR3 DNA reads TGTGCCAGCAGTTTGACTAGTCTGGAAGATACGCAGTATTTT. Translating gives CASSLTSLEDTQYF.

The V gene is TRBV7-9, the J gene TRBJ1-2; D gene ambiguous. Per germline, CDR1 SEHNR and CDR2 FQNEAQ (reference sequence). With 5 bases removed from V and 7 bases from J, the gap between germline ends came to 11 bases. The CDR3 has 12 amino acids. CDR3 coding DNA: TGTGCCAGCAGCGATTTGTTGGCTGGCTACACCTTC. This sequence encodes CASSDLLAGYTF.

This clonotype was seen a few times. The chain couples TRBV4-2 to TRBJ2-3; D perhaps matches TRBD2 (5 bases). There are 15 residues in the CDR3. Trimming took off 4 bases at V and 11 bases at J, with 22 bases between the two ends. Per the germline V gene, CDR1 is LGHNA and CDR2 is YNFKEQ. CDR3 loop: CASSPVGDAWGMQYF. For the CDR3, the DNA is TGTGCCAGCAGCCCTGTCGGGGATGCGTGGGGTATGCAGTATTTT.

This clonotype was counted a few times. The chain links TRBV7-9 to TRBJ2-5; 9 nucleotides match TRBD2. With 3 bases clipped from V and 1 base from J, the junction kept 3 bases outside the gene matches. Germline assignment: CDR1 SEHNR and CDR2 FQNEAQ (reference sequence). The CDR3 runs to 15 residues. In DNA, the CDR3 is TGTGCCAGCAGCTTCAGACTAGCGGTCCAAGAGACCCAGTACTTC. This sequence encodes CASSFRLAVQETQYF.

This clonotype was observed once. V usage is TRBV9 and J usage is TRBJ2-1, with D perhaps TRBD2 (6 bases). The CDR3 length is 14 residues. In germline, CDR1 is SGDLS, CDR2 YYNGEE. V gave up 0 bases and J gave up 7 bases, with 11 bases separating them. CDR3 sequence: CASSVGGTQNEQFF. For the CDR3, the DNA is TGTGCCAGCAGCGTAGGTGGGACTCAAAATGAGCAGTTCTTC.

This clonotype came up a few times. J is TRBJ2-1 and V is TRBV9, with D possibly being TRBD2 (6 bases). The J call may be mistaken, given a closer DNA end match to TRBJ2-7. The CDR3 spans 15 residues. Germline V CDR1 and CDR2: SGDLS, YYNGEE. For the CDR3, the DNA is TGTGCCAGCAGCTTCGGGACCGCTAGCGTCTACGAGCAGTACTTC. This encodes CASSFGTASVYEQYF.

The chain employs TRBV12-3 or TRBV12-4 and TRBJ1-3, with 9 bases aligning to TRBD1. The V and J ends lost 6 bases and 9 bases, in that order; junction bases with no gene match: 12. The CDR3 length is 15 residues. CDR3 loop: CASSPAGTGLRTIYF. The CDR3 coding sequence is TGTGCCAGCAGCCCAGCCGGGACAGGGTTACGCACCATATATTTT.

The chain carries TRBV20-1 and TRBJ2-7; D unclear. Trimming pared 0 bases from V and 1 base from J, leaving 10 bases between. The length of the CDR3 is 14 residues. Germline lookup yields CDR1 DFQATT and CDR2 SNEGSKA (reference sequence). CDR3 in amino acids: CSAREVARSYEQYF. The CDR3 region has the DNA TGCAGTGCTAGAGAGGTAGCTCGGTCCTACGAGCAGTACTTC.